Shown below are 31 T cell receptor beta chains from a single sample sequenced in a study of OX40 agonist ivuxolimab in advanced cancers. The table came from immunoSEQ multiplex PCR; TCRdb's copy has only in-frame clones and leaves some out. The profile shows over 45,000 clones, about four fifths of them singletons. The material sequenced was CD4+ or CD8+ T cells sorted from blood, taken in a trial of the OX40 agonist ivuxolimab. All receptors derive from an adult with an advanced solid tumor such as melanoma, head and neck, liver or kidney cancer.

The chain is built from TRBV7-9 and TRBJ2-3; 7 positions agree with TRBD1. This CDR3 has 15 amino acids. Trimming at V came to 4 bases and at J to 3 bases, leaving 7 bases not matched to a gene. Germline CDR1 reads SEHNR; CDR2 reads FQNEAQ (reference sequence). The CDR3 DNA is TGTGCCAGCAGCTCCGACAGGGTTCGGACAGATACGCAGTATTTT. Its translation is CASSSDRVRTDTQYF.

The rearrangement joins TRBV29-1 to TRBJ1-1; D unclear. Germline loops: CDR1 SQVTM, CDR2 ANQGSEA. There are 12 residues in the CDR3. The V end was cut by 8 bases, the J end by 4 bases, with 14 bases between. The CDR3 reads CSTKSGATEAFF. DNA for the CDR3: TGCAGCACAAAATCGGGAGCCACTGAAGCTTTCTTT.

V is TRBV4-1 and J is TRBJ2-1; 11 bases fit TRBD2. The J segment lost 2 bases and the V segment lost 1 base, leaving 4 bases of the junction unmatched. The CDR3 totals 17 residues. Germline V gene lookup returns CDR1 MGHRA and CDR2 YSYEKL. CDR3 DNA sequence: TGCGCCAGCAGCCAAGGTAGTAGCGGGGGGGCCTACAATGAGCAGTTCTTC. This translates into CASSQGSSGGAYNEQFF.

The chain is built from TRBV10-3 and TRBJ1-2, with a possible D match to TRBD1 (6 bases). Germline loops: CDR1 ENHRY, CDR2 SYGVKD. The length of the CDR3 is 11 residues. Between the trimmed V and J ends, which lost 10 bases and 4 bases, there was a span of 10 bases. The CDR3 loop reads CATRGPYGYTF. The CDR3 DNA sequence: TGTGCCACCAGGGGTCCCTATGGCTACACCTTC.

The CDR3 loop reads CASSAPARDTQYF. DNA of the CDR3: TGTGCCAGCAGCGCCCCAGCACGGGATACGCAGTATTTT. The V gene is TRBV28, the J gene TRBJ2-3; D is undetermined. This CDR3 spans 13 amino acids. V was shortened by 6 bases and J by 6 bases, with 13 bases between the two germline ends. The germline gives CDR1 MDHEN, CDR2 SYDVKM. The whole variable domain, remainder taken from reference TRBV28 and TRBJ2-3, is DVKVTQSSRYLVKRTGEKVFLECVQDMDHENMFWYRQDPGLGLRLIYFSYDVKMKEKGDIPEGYSVSREKKERFSLILESASTNQTSMYLCASSAPARDTQYFGPGTRLTVL.

The J gene is TRBJ2-7, the V gene TRBV6-6, with 7 bases that match TRBD1. The V gene end was trimmed by 4 bases and the J gene end by 0 bases; junction bases not matched to a gene: 6. The CDR3 spans 15 residues. Germline CDR1 is MNHNY and CDR2 is SVGAGI (reference sequence). CDR3 residues: CASSSPGQTSYEQYF. In DNA form, the CDR3 reads TGTGCCAGCAGTTCCCCGGGACAGACCTCCTACGAGCAGTACTTC.

The chain recombines TRBV5-5 with TRBJ1-6, with D uncertain. Germline V lookup: CDR1 SGHKS, CDR2 YYEKEE (reference sequence). V was shortened by 5 bases and J by 10 bases, with 10 bases between the two germline ends. CDR3 length equals 12 residues. The CDR3 region has the DNA TGTGCCAGCAGAGTGTCGGGGTCACCCCTCCACTTT. Its translation is CASRVSGSPLHF.

This clone was observed a few times. This rearrangement joins TRBV27 to TRBJ2-5; TRBD1 is a possible D gene (6 bases). The CDR3 is 13 amino acids. V was shortened by 6 bases and J by 5 bases, with 13 bases between the two germline ends. CDR1 and CDR2 from the germline V gene are MNHEY and SMNVEV (reference sequence). The CDR3 region has the DNA TGTGCCAGCAGGACCCAGGGGTGGGAGACCCAGTACTTC. Its translation: CASRTQGWETQYF.

The rearrangement uses TRBV7-9 and TRBJ1-1; D gene unclear. This CDR3 has 15 residues. From germline, CDR1 is SEHNR and CDR2 FQNEAQ (reference sequence). Trimming cost V 5 bases and J 8 bases, with 21 bases left between them. CDR3 sequence: CASSPPPAGETEAFF. The CDR3 DNA is TGTGCCAGCAGCCCTCCCCCCGCCGGGGAAACCGAAGCTTTCTTT.

V gene TRBV28 combines with J gene TRBJ1-3, with TRBD1 as a possible D gene (5 bases). V lost 8 bases and J 1 base, leaving 9 bases between the germline ends. This CDR3 is 13 amino acids long. Germline loops: CDR1 MDHEN, CDR2 SYDVKM. This chain's CDR3 is CASGGESGNTIYF. CDR3 nucleotide sequence: TGTGCCAGCGGGGGGGAGTCTGGAAACACCATATATTTT.

The chain uses TRBV28 and TRBJ1-6; D unclear. From germline, CDR1 is MDHEN and CDR2 SYDVKM. Trimming left V 2 bases short and J 4 bases short, with 9 bases between. This CDR3 is built from 15 residues. Written as DNA, the CDR3 is TGTGCCAGCAGTTTAGACTGGGGTTATAATTCACCCCTCCACTTT. This gives the protein CASSLDWGYNSPLHF.

The chain recombines TRBV5-1 with TRBJ2-1, with 10 nucleotides matching TRBD2. Germline loops: CDR1 SGHRS, CDR2 YFSETQ. The CDR3 loop spans 16 amino acids. Trimming cost V 1 base and J 3 bases; bases outside gene matches: 4. Here the CDR3 reads CASSLRSSGSYNEQFF. CDR3 bases: TGCGCCAGCAGCTTGAGGTCTAGCGGGAGCTACAATGAGCAGTTCTTC.

The chain links TRBV11-2 to TRBJ2-5, with D tentatively TRBD2 (6 bases). Per germline, CDR1 SGHAT and CDR2 FQNNGV. Trimming took off 8 bases at V and 5 bases at J, with 18 bases between the two ends. CDR3 length equals 14 residues. This chain's CDR3 is CASRTKAGTETQYF. The CDR3 region has the DNA TGTGCCAGCCGGACGAAGGCGGGGACGGAGACCCAGTACTTC.

V gene TRBV29-1 combines with J gene TRBJ2-1; D possibly uses TRBD1 or TRBD2 (6 bases each). The germline CDR1 and CDR2 sequences are SQVTM and ANQGSEA. This CDR3 contains 16 residues. Deletions cut 0 bases from V and 2 bases from J, with 14 bases between. CDR3 sequence (DNA): TGCAGCGTTGAAGATCCCAACAGGGAGGCCTACAATGAGCAGTTCTTC. Protein: CSVEDPNREAYNEQFF.

The chain has TRBV4-1 and TRBJ1-1; weak D call: TRBD1 (5 bases). Trimming cost V 2 bases and J 0 bases, with 7 bases left between them. The CDR3 covers 14 residues. Germline V gene lookup returns CDR1 MGHRA and CDR2 YSYEKL. DNA for the CDR3: TGCGCCAGCAGCCAAAAGACAGTGAACACTGAAGCTTTCTTT. It yields the protein CASSQKTVNTEAFF.

The V call is TRBV29-1, the J call TRBJ1-4; no clear D. The ends were cut back, 7 bases at V and 3 bases at J, with 12 bases in the middle. The CDR3 extends over 13 amino acids. Germline-derived CDR1 and CDR2 are SQVTM and ANQGSEA. The CDR3 protein is CSAWGGANEKLFF. As DNA, the CDR3 is TGCAGCGCCTGGGGTGGGGCTAATGAAAAACTGTTTTTT.

The chain combines TRBV11-2 with TRBJ2-7; D gene ambiguous. The CDR3 has 15 residues. Germline V gives CDR1 SGHAT, CDR2 FQNNGV. V was cut by 5 bases and J by 3 bases, with 17 bases left in between. The CDR3 region is CASSAFGGAVYEQYF. CDR3 DNA sequence: TGTGCCAGCAGCGCCTTCGGTGGAGCAGTCTACGAGCAGTACTTC.

The rearrangement links TRBV5-1 to TRBJ2-1, with D possibly being TRBD2 (6 bases). V lost 1 base to trimming and J lost 3 bases, with 8 bases between them. Germline CDR1 SGHRS, CDR2 YFSETQ. The CDR3 extends over 14 amino acids. The CDR3 sequence: CASSLLEGYNEQFF. DNA for the CDR3: TGCGCCAGCAGCTTGTTGGAGGGCTACAATGAGCAGTTCTTC.

This clone was counted between two and nine times. The rearrangement joins TRBV11-2 to TRBJ1-1; the D is unclear. V lost 3 bases and J lost 6, with 17 bases in between. Germline-derived CDR1 and CDR2 are SGHAT and FQNNGV. This CDR3 region has 15 residues. The CDR3 sequence: CASSLGGSNTAEAFF. The CDR3 nucleotides read TGTGCCAGCAGCTTGGGCGGCAGCAATACCGCTGAAGCTTTCTTT.

This chain connects TRBV7-2 to TRBJ2-5; D is perhaps TRBD1 or TRBD2 (6 bases each). Germline CDR1 reads SGHTA; CDR2 reads FQGNSA. Deletions cut 3 bases from V and 2 bases from J, with 10 bases between. The CDR3 length is 14 residues. CDR3 loop: CASSFRGVQETQYF. The CDR3 DNA reads as TGTGCCAGCAGCTTTAGGGGGGTACAAGAGACCCAGTACTTC.

This clone was seen more than once but under ten times. This chain uses TRBV10-1 with TRBJ1-5; unclear D gene. Per the germline V gene, CDR1 is WNHNN and CDR2 is SYGVQD (reference sequence). The CDR3 covers 13 residues. The V gene lost 3 bases and the J gene lost 0 bases, with 3 bases spanning the gap. The CDR3 sequence is CASSESSNQPQHF. Written as DNA, the CDR3 is TGCGCCAGCAGTGAAAGTAGCAATCAGCCCCAGCATTTT.

This chain joins TRBV10-2 and TRBJ1-5; 7 bases line up with TRBD1. Germline-derived CDR1 and CDR2 are WSHSY and SAAADI. This CDR3 is built from 13 residues. With V trimmed by 7 bases and J by 3 bases, 3 bases remained unmatched. The CDR3 nucleotides read TGCGCCAGCACCACAGGGGACAATCAGCCCCAGCATTTT. This codes for CASTTGDNQPQHF.

The genes are TRBV19 and TRBJ2-1, with TRBD2 matching 10 bases. CDR1 is LNHDA and CDR2 is SQIVND in the germline V gene (reference sequence). This CDR3 is 14 amino acids long. Losses at the gene ends were 8 bases for V and 6 bases for J; bases not matched to a gene: 7. The CDR3 coding sequence is TGTGCCAGTCAATCAGCGGGAGGGCCCAATGAGCAGTTCTTC. This encodes CASQSAGGPNEQFF.

The V gene is TRBV2, the J gene TRBJ1-1; D perhaps matches TRBD1 (5 bases). Per the germline V gene, CDR1 is SNHLY and CDR2 is FYNNEI. The CDR3 has 13 residues. V was shortened by 6 bases and J by 5 bases, with 13 bases between the two germline ends. The CDR3 DNA sequence: TGTGCCAGCAGGAGGGGAATTGGGACTGAAGCTTTCTTT. It specifies CASRRGIGTEAFF.

This clone was counted once. The chain couples TRBV7-3 to TRBJ2-3; possibly TRBD2 for D (6 bases). CDR1 is SGHTA and CDR2 is FQGTGA in the germline V gene. V dropped 11 bases and J dropped 2 bases, with 14 bases sitting between them. This CDR3 has 13 residues. The DNA for the CDR3 is TGTGCCCCTCGGGGGTCCATCACAGATACGCAGTATTTT. It is translated as CAPRGSITDTQYF.

The chain carries TRBV7-8 and TRBJ1-5, with D perhaps matching TRBD1 (6 bases). Trimming shortened V by 5 bases and J by 7 bases, and 24 bases separated the two germline ends. Germline V lookup: CDR1 SGHVS, CDR2 FQNEAQ. The CDR3 has 17 amino acids. CDR3 bases: TGTGCCAGCAGCAAAGTAAGCGGCGGGGGGGCACAGCAGCCCCAGCATTTT. Its translation is CASSKVSGGGAQQPQHF. Full variable domain (rest looked up from reference TRBV7-8 and TRBJ1-5): GAGVSQSPRYKVAKRGQDVALRCDPISGHVSLFWYQQALGQGPEFLTYFQNEAQLDKSGLPSDRFFAERPEGSVSTLKIQRTQQEDSAVYLCASSKVSGGGAQQPQHFGDGTRLSIL.

The V and J genes are TRBV9 and TRBJ2-5; D remains ambiguous. The DNA end is more similar to TRBJ2-7, so the J call may be wrong. The CDR3 is 16 residues long. The germline gives CDR1 SGDLS, CDR2 YYNGEE. The CDR3, as DNA: TGTGCCAGCAGCCCCCGAAACTCGAAGCACTCCTACGAGCAGTACTTC. It encodes CASSPRNSKHSYEQYF.

The chain combines TRBV11-2 with TRBJ1-1; D gene ambiguous. Trimming pared 5 bases from V and 1 base from J, leaving 8 bases between. The length of the CDR3 is 13 residues. Germline CDR1 reads SGHAT; CDR2 reads FQNNGV. The chain's CDR3 is CASSAGPNTEAFF. CDR3 bases: TGTGCCAGCAGCGCGGGCCCGAACACTGAAGCTTTCTTT.

This chain joins TRBV10-3 and TRBJ1-2, with D possibly TRBD1 on 5 matching bases. Germline CDR1 ENHRY, CDR2 SYGVKD. CDR3 size: 13 residues. V dropped 7 bases and J dropped 2 bases, with 11 bases sitting between them. CDR3 DNA sequence: TGTGCCATCATGGGGACCGAGAACTATGGCTACACCTTC. Encoded protein: CAIMGTENYGYTF.

This sequence joins TRBV4-2 and TRBJ2-7, with 7 positions matching TRBD2. CDR3 length equals 14 residues. V lost 0 bases, J lost 3 bases, and 2 bases stayed unmatched. Germline CDR1 LGHNA, CDR2 YNFKEQ. The DNA for the CDR3 is TGTGCCAGCAGCCAAGAAAGGACTAGCTACGAGCAGTACTTC. Its protein is CASSQERTSYEQYF.

The rearrangement joins TRBV19 to TRBJ2-5, with D perhaps being TRBD1 or TRBD2 (5 bases each). With 6 bases removed from V and 3 bases from J, the gap between germline ends came to 14 bases. This CDR3 has 14 residues. Germline CDR1 and CDR2: LNHDA and SQIVND (reference sequence). The CDR3 sequence: CASSRDQGKETQYF. The DNA of the CDR3 is TGTGCCAGTAGCAGGGACCAAGGAAAAGAGACCCAGTACTTC.